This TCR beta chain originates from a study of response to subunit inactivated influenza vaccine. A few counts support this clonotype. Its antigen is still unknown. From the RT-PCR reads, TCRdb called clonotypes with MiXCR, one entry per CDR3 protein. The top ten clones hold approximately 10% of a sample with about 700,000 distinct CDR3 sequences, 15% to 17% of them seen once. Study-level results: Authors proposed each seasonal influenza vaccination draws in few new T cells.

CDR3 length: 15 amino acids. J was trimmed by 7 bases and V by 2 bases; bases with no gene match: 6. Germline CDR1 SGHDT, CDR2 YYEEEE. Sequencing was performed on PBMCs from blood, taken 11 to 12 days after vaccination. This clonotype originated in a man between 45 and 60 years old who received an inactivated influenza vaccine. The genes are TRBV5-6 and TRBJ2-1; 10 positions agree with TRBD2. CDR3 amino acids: CASSLAGGRLNEQFF. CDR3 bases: TGTGCCAGCAGCTTAGCGGGGGGGCGGTTGAATGAGCAGTTCTTC.